This TCR beta chain was captured by sequencing in a study of pediatric ulcerative colitis (dated by TCRdb to between 2017 and 2020). For context, the study as a whole: Of the ulcerative colitis patients, roughly seven had pancolitis and two had left-sided colitis, and histology in every patient was consistent with ulcerative colitis. From eight or nine newly diagnosed, treatment-naive pediatric ulcerative colitis patients and a few non-IBD control children, paired blood and rectal samples were collected. By Pediatric Ulcerative Colitis Activity Index, a couple of patients had mild disease, four had moderate disease and three had acute severe colitis.

No immunosuppressive medication had been given to the ulcerative colitis patients before the diagnostic colonoscopy. A blood sample was drawn at the time of the colonoscopy. The Wizard kit (Promega) was used to extract genomic DNA from the blood and intestinal samples. Overall study outcomes, separate from this receptor: Because repertoires were derived from total lymphocyte DNA, patterns in rare subsets such as regulatory T cells may not have been reflected. The healthy control group was small, consisting of only four individuals. For technical reasons, blood samples from a couple of patients gave substantially fewer templates, and these samples were excluded from the blood-rectal overlap analysis. Autologous blood-rectal clonal overlap was significantly higher in ulcerative colitis patients than in controls, suggesting increased T cell trafficking to inflamed tissue. Features of the rectal repertoire distinguished controls, mild-moderate colitis patients and acute severe colitis patients, and in acute severe colitis, rectal diversity was reduced because of clonal expansions. A couple of rectal CDR3 clonotypes were present in all ulcerative colitis patients and in none of the controls.

For this clone: Its antigen is still unknown. It has no much larger one-base neighbor in the sample; base qualities were not kept.

Through the immunoSEQ TRB Survey service, multiplex V and J primers were used to amplify rearranged CDR3 beta regions from genomic DNA. Survey-level sequencing depth of up to 500,000 reads per sample was used to keep depth equal across samples. The libraries were purified and pooled, then sequenced using Illumina technology. Turning to the authors' computational methods: Productive clonality, sample overlap, pairwise scatters, CDR3 beta length, V/D/J gene usage and productiveness were assessed with immunoSEQ online tools. Calculated diversity was defined as the number of unique rearrangements divided by total templates times 100, and Shannon and Simpson indices were additionally computed. Principal component analysis used the R prcomp function and ggbiplot package on Z-score normalized data. Morisita's index was used to quantify the clonal overlap between blood and rectum within each subject. TCRdb re-hosts the immuneACCESS table, in-frame sequences only. Its copies lack some clones; in the studies checked, an unresolved V gene accounts for under half of them, and the cause for the rest is not known. V and J calls plus clone size are reproduced from that table; the DNA served to infer D and trimming. This sample lists over 9,000 clones; around nine tenths were detected once. 5.5% to 7.5% of the sample comes from the top ten.

The CDR3 measures 14 amino acids from cysteine to phenylalanine. Here the CDR3 DNA is all that survives: 42 bases in frame from base 1. The germline V gene specifies SGHAT as CDR1 and FQNNGV as CDR2. The junction carries 12 bases between V and J, which are trimmed by 5 bases and 1 base respectively. The V gene is TRBV11-2 and the J gene is TRBJ2-7; TRBD2 is a weak D gene call, 6 bases matching. The TCR was taken from a girl aged 5-17 years with moderate ulcerative colitis. The sample comprised blood. The DNA sequence reads TGTGCCAGCAGCCGAATGGGGGGATCCTACGAGCAGTACTTC. It is translated as CASSRMGGSYEQYF.